The source of this TCR beta chain is a study of T cell clonotyping in hematopoietic cell transplantation. Time point defined: recipient sample about 28 days before transplant, after cytoreduction. CDR3 size: 11 residues. The V end lost 6 bases, the J end lost 6 bases, and 9 bases lay between the germline ends. Germline CDR1 and CDR2: MNHNS and SASEGT. The repertoire was sequenced with immunoSEQ multiplex PCR; TCRdb's copy has only in-frame clones and lacks some. The table records approximately 11,000 clones, roughly 84% of them present only once. The chain employs TRBV6-1 and TRBJ2-7; D is unclear. The TCR was taken from a woman aged 50 to 65 with chronic myeloid leukemia. Some clones in this sample may be carry-over from other donors' samples. The sequenced sample was peripheral blood mononuclear cells, obtained before stem cell transplant. CDR3 nucleotide sequence: TGTGCCAGCAGCAACAGTGGCGAGCAGTACTTC. It codes for CASSNSGEQYF.